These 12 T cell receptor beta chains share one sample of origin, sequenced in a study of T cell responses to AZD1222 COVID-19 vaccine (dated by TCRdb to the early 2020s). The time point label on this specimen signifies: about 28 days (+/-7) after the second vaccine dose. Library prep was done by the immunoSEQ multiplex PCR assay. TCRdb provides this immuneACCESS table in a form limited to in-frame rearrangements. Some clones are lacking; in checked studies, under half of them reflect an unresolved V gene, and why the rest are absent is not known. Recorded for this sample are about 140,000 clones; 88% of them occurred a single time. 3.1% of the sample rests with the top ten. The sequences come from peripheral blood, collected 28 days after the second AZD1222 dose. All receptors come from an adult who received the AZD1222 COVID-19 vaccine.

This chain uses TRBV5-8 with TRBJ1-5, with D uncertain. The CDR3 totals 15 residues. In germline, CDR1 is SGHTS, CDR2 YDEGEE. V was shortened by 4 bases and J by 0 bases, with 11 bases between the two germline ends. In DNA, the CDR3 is TGTGCCAGCAGCCCTGACGTGTATAGCAATCAGCCCCAGCATTTT. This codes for CASSPDVYSNQPQHF.

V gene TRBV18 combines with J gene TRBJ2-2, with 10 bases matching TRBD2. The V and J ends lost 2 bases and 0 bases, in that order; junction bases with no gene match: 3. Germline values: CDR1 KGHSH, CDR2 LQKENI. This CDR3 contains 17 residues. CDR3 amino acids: CASSPDSGGPNTGELFF. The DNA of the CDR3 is TGTGCCAGCTCACCAGATAGCGGGGGGCCGAACACCGGGGAGCTGTTTTTT.

CDR3 nucleotide sequence: TGTGCCAGCAGCCCTACAGGGGATTCAGATACGCAGTATTTT. As protein: CASSPTGDSDTQYF. The rearrangement joins TRBV3-1 (or the pseudogene TRBV3-2) to TRBJ2-3, with 7 bases matching TRBD1. This CDR3 region has 14 residues. The V gene's germline CDR1 is LGHDT and CDR2 YNNKEL (reference sequence). Trimming cost V 4 bases and J 4 bases; bases outside gene matches: 5.

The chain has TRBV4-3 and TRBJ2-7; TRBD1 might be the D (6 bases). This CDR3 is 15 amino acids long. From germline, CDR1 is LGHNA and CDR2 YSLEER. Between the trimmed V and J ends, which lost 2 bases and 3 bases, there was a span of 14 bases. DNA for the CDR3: TGCGCCAGCAGCCAATTCCAGGGGAAGGGCTACGAGCAGTACTTC. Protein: CASSQFQGKGYEQYF.

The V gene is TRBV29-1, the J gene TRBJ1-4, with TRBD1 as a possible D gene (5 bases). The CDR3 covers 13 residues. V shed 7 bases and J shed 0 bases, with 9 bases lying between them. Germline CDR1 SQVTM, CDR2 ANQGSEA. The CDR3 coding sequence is TGCAGCGCTAGGGGAGCAACTAATGAAAAACTGTTTTTT. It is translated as CSARGATNEKLFF. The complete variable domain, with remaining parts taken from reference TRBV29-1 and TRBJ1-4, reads SAVISQKPSRDICQRGTSLTIQCQVDSQVTMMFWYRQQPGQSLTLIATANQGSEATYESGFVIDKFPISRPNLTFSTLTVSNMSPEDSSIYLCSARGATNEKLFFGSGTQLSVL.

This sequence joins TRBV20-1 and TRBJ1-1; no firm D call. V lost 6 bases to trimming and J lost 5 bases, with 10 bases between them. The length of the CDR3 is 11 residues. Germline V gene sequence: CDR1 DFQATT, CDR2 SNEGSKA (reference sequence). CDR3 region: CSATGETEAFF. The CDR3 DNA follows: TGCAGTGCGACCGGGGAAACTGAAGCTTTCTTT.

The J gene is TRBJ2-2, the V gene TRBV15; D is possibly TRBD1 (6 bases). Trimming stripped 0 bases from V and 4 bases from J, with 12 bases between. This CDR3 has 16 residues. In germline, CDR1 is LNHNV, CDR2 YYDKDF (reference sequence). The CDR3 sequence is CATSREGGVGTGELFF. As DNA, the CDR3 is TGTGCCACCAGCAGAGAAGGGGGAGTGGGCACCGGGGAGCTGTTTTTT.

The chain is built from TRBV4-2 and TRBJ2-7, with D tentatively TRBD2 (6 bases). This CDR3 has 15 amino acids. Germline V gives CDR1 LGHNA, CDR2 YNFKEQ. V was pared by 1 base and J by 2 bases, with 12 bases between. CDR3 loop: CASSQGAGTTYEQYF. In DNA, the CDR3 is TGTGCCAGCAGCCAAGGGGCGGGGACGACCTACGAGCAGTACTTC.

The CDR3 loop is CATSFSQNNEQFF. The CDR3 region has the DNA TGTGCCACCAGCTTCAGTCAAAACAATGAGCAGTTCTTC. The chain is built from TRBV15 and TRBJ2-1, with D unresolved. This CDR3 has 13 residues. Germline CDR1 LNHNV, CDR2 YYDKDF (reference sequence). The V end was cut by 5 bases, the J end by 5 bases, with 10 bases between.

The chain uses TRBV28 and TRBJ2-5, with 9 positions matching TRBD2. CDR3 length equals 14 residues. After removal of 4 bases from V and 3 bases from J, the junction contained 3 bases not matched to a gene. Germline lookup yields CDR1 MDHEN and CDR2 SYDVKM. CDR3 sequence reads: CASSWIAGEETQYF. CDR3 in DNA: TGTGCCAGCAGTTGGATAGCGGGGGAAGAGACCCAGTACTTC.

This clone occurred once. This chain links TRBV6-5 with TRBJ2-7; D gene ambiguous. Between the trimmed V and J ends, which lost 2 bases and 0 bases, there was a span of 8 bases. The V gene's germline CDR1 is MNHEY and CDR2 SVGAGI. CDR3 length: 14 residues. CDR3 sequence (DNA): TGTGCCAGCAGTTACCAGGTCAGCTCCTACGAGCAGTACTTC. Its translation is CASSYQVSSYEQYF.

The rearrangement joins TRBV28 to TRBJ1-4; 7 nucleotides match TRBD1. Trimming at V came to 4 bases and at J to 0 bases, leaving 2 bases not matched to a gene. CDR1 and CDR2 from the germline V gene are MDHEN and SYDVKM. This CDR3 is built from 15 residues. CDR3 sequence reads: CASSSGTATNEKLFF. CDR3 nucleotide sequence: TGTGCCAGCAGTTCAGGGACAGCAACTAATGAAAAACTGTTTTTT.